The clone carrying this TCR beta chain was counted between two and nine times. What it recognizes is unknown. A much bigger clone sits one base away, suggesting this may be a read error. These data are taken from a study of T-cell memory formation after mild COVID-19. Overall study: There were largely donor-specific TCR clusters.

General observations from the study: Contracting clones from day 15 to 85 had balanced CD4/CD8; later expanders favoured CD4+. Pre-infection memory already had some responding clones, implying cross-reactive memory joined.

After 5'RACE with constant-segment primers, TCR alpha and TCR beta cDNA libraries carrying sample barcodes and UMIs were obtained. One entry per CDR3 protein results from TCRdb running MiXCR on the 5' RACE reads. This sample has roughly 300,000 distinct CDR3 sequences, with 8% to 9% found just once. The receptor was isolated from a man younger than 35 who had mild COVID-19 (a few samples of this study predate the infection). Cell type and time point are not known. Specimen: PBMCs or a T cell subset sorted from them (not recorded which).

CDR3 sequence: CATRNTGELFF. The CDR3 DNA sequence: TGTGCCACCAGGAACACCGGGGAGCTGTTTTTT. This chain joins TRBV24-1 and TRBJ2-2; D is uncertain. V lost 7 bases to trimming and J lost 1 base, with 0 bases between them. The CDR3 is 11 residues long. The germline V gene encodes CDR1 KGHDR and CDR2 SFDVKD.